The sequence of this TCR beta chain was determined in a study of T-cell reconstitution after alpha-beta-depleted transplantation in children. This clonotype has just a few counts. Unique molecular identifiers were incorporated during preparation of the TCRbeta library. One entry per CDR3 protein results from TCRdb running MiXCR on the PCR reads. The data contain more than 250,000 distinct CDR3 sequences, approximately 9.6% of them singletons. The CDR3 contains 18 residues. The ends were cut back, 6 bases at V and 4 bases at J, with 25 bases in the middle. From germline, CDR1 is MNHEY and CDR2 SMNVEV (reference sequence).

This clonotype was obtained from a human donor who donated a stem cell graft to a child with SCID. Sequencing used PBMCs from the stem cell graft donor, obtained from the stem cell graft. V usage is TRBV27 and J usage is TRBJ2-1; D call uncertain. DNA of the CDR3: TGTGCCAGCAGCCCTGACAATTTCGGGTCTGAATATTACAATGAGCAGTTCTTC. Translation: CASSPDNFGSEYYNEQFF.